These 21 T cell receptor beta chains were sequenced from one sample in a study of OX40 agonist ivuxolimab in advanced cancers. Produced via immunoSEQ multiplex PCR; TCRdb's table is partial and in-frame only. The repertoire consists of about 98,000 clones, with about 88% occurring once and the leading ten covering 0.8% to 0.9%. Sequenced material: CD4+ or CD8+ T cells sorted from blood, taken in a trial of the OX40 agonist ivuxolimab. The source of these receptors is an adult with an advanced solid tumor such as melanoma, head and neck, liver or kidney cancer.

This clone was detected only once. The chain is built from TRBV5-1 and TRBJ2-5; TRBD2 agrees at 7 bases. Per germline, CDR1 SGHRS and CDR2 YFSETQ. The CDR3 has 14 amino acids. The trim removed 0 bases at V and 5 bases at J, leaving 4 bases unmatched. DNA of the CDR3: TGCGCCAGCAGCTTGGATCAGGGAGGGGAGACCCAGTACTTC. Its translation is CASSLDQGGETQYF.

This clone has only one observation. This chain's CDR3 is CASSYRGGPDTQYF. Written as DNA, the CDR3 is TGTGCCAGCAGTTACCGTGGGGGACCAGATACGCAGTATTTT. The chain joins TRBV6-5 to TRBJ2-3, with D perhaps given as TRBD1 or TRBD2 (5 bases each). This CDR3 is built from 14 residues. CDR1 and CDR2 from the germline V gene are MNHEY and SVGAGI. Trimming stripped 2 bases from V and 4 bases from J, with 10 bases between.

The chain recombines TRBV6-5 with TRBJ1-1, with TRBD1 matching 9 bases. The V gene end was trimmed by 10 bases and the J gene end by 3 bases; junction bases not matched to a gene: 9. The CDR3 is 14 residues long. Germline assignment: CDR1 MNHEY and CDR2 SVGAGI. CDR3 protein: CATRTGGGHTEAFF. The CDR3 DNA reads as TGTGCCACCAGAACAGGGGGCGGACACACTGAAGCTTTCTTT.

V usage is TRBV7-8 and J usage is TRBJ2-7; the D is unclear. The CDR3 has 16 residues. V was pared by 6 bases and J by 0 bases, with 18 bases between. Germline V gene lookup returns CDR1 SGHVS and CDR2 FQNEAQ. This CDR3 is CASSLGGRSSSYEQYV. The CDR3 DNA reads as TGTGCCAGCAGTTTGGGTGGCAGATCTAGCTCCTACGAGCAGTACGTC.

The gene calls are TRBV7-2 and TRBJ2-1; no definite D call. This CDR3 is 16 amino acids long. The germline V gene has CDR1 SGHTA and CDR2 FQGNSA. V was trimmed by 0 bases and J by 0 bases, leaving 9 bases between them. CDR3 sequence (DNA): TGTGCCAGCAGCTTAGCGGCGGTGAGCTCCTACAATGAGCAGTTCTTC. This encodes CASSLAAVSSYNEQFF.

The genes are TRBV4-3 and TRBJ1-2, with D perhaps TRBD1 (5 bases). The CDR3 sequence is 16 residues long. Looked up from germline, CDR1 is LGHNA and CDR2 is YSLEER. With 0 bases removed from V and 7 bases from J, the gap between germline ends came to 18 bases. Written as DNA, the CDR3 is TGCGCCAGCAGCCAAGAGACGGGACGGACATTGGGTGGCTACACCTTC. Translation gives CASSQETGRTLGGYTF.

The chain employs TRBV5-1 and TRBJ1-6; D call uncertain. The CDR3 is made up of 15 amino acids. V dropped 0 bases and J dropped 5 bases, with 9 bases sitting between them. The V gene's germline CDR1 is SGHRS and CDR2 YFSETQ. The CDR3, as DNA: TGCGCCAGCAGCTTGGAGGGCCCGAATAATTCACCCCTCCACTTT. Its protein is CASSLEGPNNSPLHF. The full variable domain, rest sourced from reference TRBV5-1 and TRBJ1-6, is KAGVTQTPRYLIKTRGQQVTLSCSPISGHRSVSWYQQTPGQGLQFLFEYFSETQRNKGNFPGRFSGRQFSNSRSEMNVSTLELGDSALYLCASSLEGPNNSPLHFGNGTRLTVT.

This chain uses TRBV4-3 with TRBJ1-1; no clear D gene. V gave up 3 bases and J gave up 0 bases, with 5 bases separating them. The CDR3 contains 13 residues. The germline V gene has CDR1 LGHNA and CDR2 YSLEER. The CDR3 loop is CASSHNLNTEAFF. As DNA, the CDR3 is TGCGCCAGCAGCCATAACTTGAACACTGAAGCTTTCTTT.

The chain combines TRBV19 with TRBJ2-1; 11 nucleotides match TRBD1. Losses at the gene ends were 7 bases for V and 5 bases for J; bases not matched to a gene: 4. CDR3 length: 14 residues. CDR1 and CDR2 (germline): LNHDA, SQIVND (reference sequence). In DNA, the CDR3 is TGTGCCAGTACCAGGGACAGGGGGAACAATGAGCAGTTCTTC. Protein product: CASTRDRGNNEQFF. Full variable domain (missing parts from reference TRBV19 and TRBJ2-1): DGGITQSPKYLFRKEGQNVTLSCEQNLNHDAMYWYRQDPGQGLRLIYYSQIVNDFQKGDIAEGYSVSREKKESFPLTVTSAQKNPTAFYLCASTRDRGNNEQFFGPGTRLTVL.

V is TRBV7-9 and J is TRBJ1-2, with D maybe TRBD1 (6 bases). Trimming left V 5 bases short and J 2 bases short, with 9 bases between. The CDR3 extends over 13 amino acids. Germline-derived CDR1 and CDR2 are SEHNR and FQNEAQ (reference sequence). CDR3 residues: CASSAGQNYGYTF. CDR3 sequence (DNA): TGTGCCAGCAGCGCAGGACAGAACTATGGCTACACCTTC.

This clone was seen only once. The gene calls are TRBV5-4 and TRBJ1-1; D is ambiguous. The germline V gene encodes CDR1 SGHNT and CDR2 YYREEE (reference sequence). The CDR3 covers 15 residues. V lost 5 bases to trimming and J lost 0 bases, with 14 bases between them. The CDR3 DNA reads TGTGCCAGCAGTCCCGAGTTGAGGATGAACACTGAAGCTTTCTTT. Translating it yields CASSPELRMNTEAFF.

The chain is built from TRBV30 and TRBJ1-4; D might be TRBD1 (5 bases). The germline V gene encodes CDR1 GTSNPN and CDR2 SVGIG (reference sequence). The length of the CDR3 is 14 residues. V was pared by 4 bases and J by 0 bases, with 9 bases between. This CDR3 reads CAWTRDATNEKLFF. The DNA of the CDR3 is TGTGCCTGGACCCGGGACGCAACTAATGAAAAACTGTTTTTT.

The chain links TRBV5-4 to TRBJ2-5; TRBD1 aligns across 9 bases. The CDR3 runs 14 residues. Per the germline V gene, CDR1 is SGHNT and CDR2 is YYREEE (reference sequence). J gave up 5 bases and V 3 bases, and 5 bases lay outside the gene matches. CDR3 amino acids: CASSWDRVEETQYF. The CDR3 region has the DNA TGTGCCAGCAGCTGGGACAGGGTGGAGGAGACCCAGTACTTC.

The chain employs TRBV18 and TRBJ2-7; D is undetermined. Germline loops: CDR1 KGHSH, CDR2 LQKENI. The V gene lost 0 bases and the J gene lost 7 bases, with 10 bases spanning the gap. The CDR3 length is 13 residues. CDR3 residues: CASSPPGSSEQYV. The CDR3 nucleotides read TGTGCCAGCTCACCACCGGGCAGTTCGGAGCAGTACGTC.

This clone was observed a single time. The V call is TRBV9, the J call TRBJ1-4; TRBD1 is a possible D gene (5 bases). Germline CDR1 SGDLS, CDR2 YYNGEE. This CDR3 spans 13 amino acids. The V and J ends lost 3 bases and 10 bases respectively, with 13 bases between them. The chain's CDR3 is CASSGRQGRKLFF. The CDR3 coding sequence is TGTGCCAGCAGCGGCCGGCAGGGACGAAAACTGTTTTTT.

This clone was seen more than once but under ten times. The chain employs TRBV14 and TRBJ1-2, with TRBD1 matching 10 bases. The CDR3 runs to 14 residues. With V trimmed by 4 bases and J by 7 bases, 6 bases remained unmatched. In germline, CDR1 is SGHDN, CDR2 FVKESK. Written as DNA, the CDR3 is TGTGCCAGCAGCCTAGACAGGGGGCAAGGTGGCTACACCTTC. Its protein is CASSLDRGQGGYTF. The whole variable domain, remainder taken from reference TRBV14 and TRBJ1-2, is EAGVTQFPSHSVIEKGQTVTLRCDPISGHDNLYWYRRVMGKEIKFLLHFVKESKQDESGMPNNRFLAERTGGTYSTLKVQPAELEDSGVYFCASSLDRGQGGYTFGSGTRLTVV.

In this sample, this clone turned up a few times. This chain joins TRBV7-9 and TRBJ1-1; 7 bases are shared with TRBD1. The germline CDR1 and CDR2 sequences are SEHNR and FQNEAQ (reference sequence). The CDR3 length is 12 residues. V was clipped by 4 bases and J by 10 bases; unmatched bases: 6. The CDR3 loop is CASSSTGPPAFF. The CDR3, as DNA: TGTGCCAGCAGCTCGACAGGGCCCCCAGCTTTCTTT.

The chain uses TRBV28 and TRBJ1-5, with D unclear. This CDR3 has 12 amino acids. With 7 bases removed from V and 15 bases from J, the gap between germline ends came to 19 bases. In germline, CDR1 is MDHEN, CDR2 SYDVKM. CDR3 sequence reads: CASNKSGQSRHF. The DNA for the CDR3 is TGTGCCAGCAATAAGTCCGGCCAATCTCGGCATTTT.

The V and J genes are TRBV5-4 and TRBJ2-1; D may be TRBD2 (6 bases). V was trimmed by 2 bases and J by 4 bases, leaving 16 bases between them. Germline CDR1 SGHNT, CDR2 YYREEE (reference sequence). The CDR3 spans 16 residues. The CDR3 sequence is CASSFRAGGGYNEQFF. The CDR3 nucleotides are TGTGCCAGCAGCTTCAGAGCGGGTGGTGGATACAATGAGCAGTTCTTC.

This rearrangement joins TRBV9 to TRBJ2-5; unclear D gene. The ends were cut back, 1 base at V and 3 bases at J, with 10 bases in the middle. Germline V CDR1 and CDR2: SGDLS, YYNGEE. This CDR3 has 14 residues. The chain's CDR3 is CASSVTANKETQYF. CDR3 coding DNA: TGTGCCAGCAGCGTAACGGCTAACAAAGAGACCCAGTACTTC.

The CDR3 DNA reads as TGTGCCAGCAGCTTTTCTACAGGGAGTCAGCCCCAGCATTTT. It codes for CASSFSTGSQPQHF. This chain joins TRBV7-9 and TRBJ1-5; tentatively, D is TRBD1 (6 bases). Germline lookup yields CDR1 SEHNR and CDR2 FQNEAQ (reference sequence). Deletions cut 3 bases from V and 6 bases from J, with 12 bases between. The length of the CDR3 is 14 residues. Complete variable domain (other parts from reference TRBV7-9 and TRBJ1-5): DTGVSQNPRHKITKRGQNVTFRCDPISEHNRLYWYRQTLGQGPEFLTYFQNEAQLEKSRLLSDRFSAERPKGSFSTLEIQRTEQGDSAMYLCASSFSTGSQPQHFGDGTRLSIL.